Following are 25 T cell receptor beta chains from one sample sequenced in a study of Graves' ophthalmopathy and Graves' hyperthyroidism. Researchers took RNA transcripts and amplified TCR beta CDR3 regions from them. First-round RT-PCR relied on HTBI primers, and a second-round multiplex PCR came next. Via MiXCR, TCRdb re-called the multiplex PCR reads, giving one row per CDR3 protein. The sample yields more than 40,000 distinct CDR3 sequences, less than 65% seen once. The sequencing input was peripheral blood. Receptors originate from an adult man with Graves' ophthalmopathy.

This clonotype was picked up a small number of times. The chain combines TRBV29-1 with TRBJ2-1, with D possibly being TRBD1 (6 bases). V was cut by 4 bases and J by 1 base, with 11 bases left in between. Germline CDR1 SQVTM, CDR2 ANQGSEA. CDR3 length: 14 residues. The CDR3 nucleotides are TGCAGCGTTGTTGTAGGACAGTCCTACAATGAGCAGTTCTTC. Its protein product is CSVVVGQSYNEQFF.

The J gene is TRBJ2-7, the V gene TRBV5-4, with D possibly called TRBD1 or TRBD2 (5 bases each). The CDR3 is 14 amino acids. V lost 8 bases, J lost 2 bases, and 17 bases lay in between. Germline V lookup: CDR1 SGHNT, CDR2 YYREEE (reference sequence). CDR3 sequence reads: CASWADGDPYEQYF. In DNA, the CDR3 is TGTGCCAGTTGGGCGGACGGGGACCCCTACGAGCAGTACTTC.

By share, this clonotype counts as medium-sized. The rearrangement joins TRBV24-1 to TRBJ1-2; 7 positions agree with TRBD1. Trimming took 6 bases from V and 4 from J; bases not matched to a gene: 7. The CDR3 has 14 residues. Germline assignment: CDR1 KGHDR and CDR2 SFDVKD. CDR3 in amino acids: CATSNRGFVYGYTF. CDR3 coding DNA: TGTGCCACCAGTAACAGGGGATTCGTCTATGGCTACACCTTC.

This clonotype showed up just a few times. The chain carries TRBV7-9 and TRBJ1-2; D is unresolved. The CDR3 is 11 amino acids. Trimming took 5 bases from V and 8 from J, leaving 9 bases between them. Germline assignment: CDR1 SEHNR and CDR2 FQNEAQ (reference sequence). As DNA, the CDR3 is TGTGCCAGCAGCCGAGGAGGGGGCTACACCTTC. It codes for CASSRGGGYTF. The full variable domain, in which reference TRBV7-9 and TRBJ1-2 provide the parts outside the CDR3, is DTGVSQNPRHKITKRGQNVTFRCDPISEHNRLYWYRQTLGQGPEFLTYFQNEAQLEKSRLLSDRFSAERPKGSFSTLEIQRTEQGDSAMYLCASSRGGGYTFGSGTRLTVV.

This chain links TRBV19 with TRBJ2-1; D gene uncertain. CDR1 LNHDA and CDR2 SQIVND come from the germline V gene (reference sequence). This CDR3 has 14 residues. Trimming pared 3 bases from V and 6 bases from J, leaving 12 bases between. The chain's CDR3 is CASSMSQLGNEQFF. The CDR3 DNA reads as TGTGCCAGTAGTATGTCCCAGCTGGGCAATGAGCAGTTCTTC.

CDR3 nucleotide sequence: TGTGCCAGCAGCTTGGGCAGGGGGGCCAACGTCCTGACTTTC. Its protein product is CASSLGRGANVLTF. The rearrangement links TRBV5-5 to TRBJ2-6; D is unresolved. Germline V gene data show CDR1 as SGHKS and CDR2 as YYEKEE (reference sequence). V lost 0 bases to trimming and J lost 4 bases, with 5 bases between them. This CDR3 region has 14 residues.

The chain is built from TRBV7-3 and TRBJ2-1; 10 nucleotides line up with TRBD2. From germline, CDR1 is SGHTA and CDR2 FQGTGA. This CDR3 spans 14 amino acids. Trimming cost V 4 bases and J 5 bases; bases outside gene matches: 2. Here the CDR3 DNA reads TGTGCCAGCAGCTCTAGCGGGAGTCACAATGAGCAGTTCTTC. Its protein product is CASSSSGSHNEQFF.

This clonotype has only a few counts. The rearrangement joins TRBV7-9 to TRBJ1-2; 8 positions agree with TRBD1. From germline, CDR1 is SEHNR and CDR2 FQNEAQ (reference sequence). This CDR3 contains 15 residues. J was trimmed by 8 bases and V by 5 bases; bases with no gene match: 13. This chain's CDR3 is CASSTGTGYYVGYTF. The CDR3 DNA is TGTGCCAGCAGCACAGGGACAGGATACTATGTGGGCTACACCTTC. Together with reference TRBV7-9 and TRBJ1-2, the CDR3 gives the full variable domain: DTGVSQNPRHKITKRGQNVTFRCDPISEHNRLYWYRQTLGQGPEFLTYFQNEAQLEKSRLLSDRFSAERPKGSFSTLEIQRTEQGDSAMYLCASSTGTGYYVGYTFGSGTRLTVV.

The V and J genes are TRBV7-9 and TRBJ1-5; D is unresolved. The CDR3 loop spans 13 amino acids. CDR1 SEHNR and CDR2 FQNEAQ come from the germline V gene (reference sequence). V shed 6 bases and J shed 8 bases, with 14 bases lying between them. The CDR3 DNA follows: TGTGCCAGCAGTTCGGACCCGGTGGAGCCCCAGCATTTT. It yields the protein CASSSDPVEPQHF.

This chain links TRBV20-1 with TRBJ2-1, with D uncertain. Trimming took 0 bases from V and 3 from J, leaving 12 bases between them. The CDR3 is 15 residues long. Germline V gene sequence: CDR1 DFQATT, CDR2 SNEGSKA (reference sequence). The CDR3, as DNA: TGCAGTGCTAGAGATCTAATAGCTGACTACAATGAGCAGTTCTTC. Its translation: CSARDLIADYNEQFF.

The rearrangement joins TRBV20-1 to TRBJ2-6, with 8 bases that match TRBD2. V was clipped by 2 bases and J by 0 bases; unmatched bases: 3. This CDR3 comprises 16 residues. Germline V lookup: CDR1 DFQATT, CDR2 SNEGSKA (reference sequence). The DNA of the CDR3 is TGCAGTGCTAGATGGGCGGGGGGCTCTGGGGCCAACGTCCTGACTTTC. Protein product: CSARWAGGSGANVLTF.

This clonotype has ten or more counts. J is TRBJ1-6 and V is TRBV7-9, with 7 nucleotides matching TRBD1. This CDR3 region has 15 residues. Germline CDR1 reads SEHNR; CDR2 reads FQNEAQ (reference sequence). Losses at the gene ends were 5 bases for V and 7 bases for J; bases not matched to a gene: 8. CDR3 bases: TGTGCCAGCAGCGTACAGGGGTTCAAGAATTCACCCCTCCACTTT. Translating gives CASSVQGFKNSPLHF.

There are many counts of this clonotype. The chain combines TRBV5-1 with TRBJ1-6; no firm D call. CDR1 and CDR2 (germline): SGHRS, YFSETQ. With 0 bases removed from V and 7 bases from J, the gap between germline ends came to 11 bases. This CDR3 is built from 15 residues. CDR3 in amino acids: CASSLDVSSNSPLHF. The CDR3, as DNA: TGCGCCAGCAGCTTGGATGTATCCTCAAATTCACCCCTCCACTTT. Together with reference TRBV5-1 and TRBJ1-6, the CDR3 gives the full variable domain: KAGVTQTPRYLIKTRGQQVTLSCSPISGHRSVSWYQQTPGQGLQFLFEYFSETQRNKGNFPGRFSGRQFSNSRSEMNVSTLELGDSALYLCASSLDVSSNSPLHFGNGTRLTVT.

V is TRBV5-4 and J is TRBJ2-5; the D gene is possibly TRBD2 (6 bases). Germline lookup yields CDR1 SGHNT and CDR2 YYREEE (reference sequence). This CDR3 region has 17 residues. Deletions cut 1 base from V and 5 bases from J, with 21 bases between. This chain's CDR3 is CASSLSGGGSGGETQYF. Here the CDR3 DNA reads TGTGCCAGCAGCTTGTCCGGAGGTGGCTCCGGAGGGGAGACCCAGTACTTC. Full variable domain (rest looked up from reference TRBV5-4 and TRBJ2-5): ETGVTQSPTHLIKTRGQQVTLRCSSQSGHNTVSWYQQALGQGPQFIFQYYREEENGRGNFPPRFSGLQFPNYSSELNVNALELDDSALYLCASSLSGGGSGGETQYFGPGTRLLVL.

As concerns this clonotype: At one of its ends the junction is not consistent with the germline gene, which may arise from a read error. This chain uses TRBV25-1 with TRBJ2-3; D is possibly TRBD2 (6 bases). Germline V gene sequence: CDR1 MGHDK, CDR2 SYGVNS. The CDR3 is 14 amino acids. Written as DNA, the CDR3 is TGTACCAGCAGTGAATACGGGAGATGGGATACGCAGTATTTT. Encoded protein: CTSSEYGRWDTQYF.

This clonotype showed up many times. CDR3 bases: TGTGCCAGCAGCTTTCCCATGAACACTGAAGCTTTCTTT. Amino acids: CASSFPMNTEAFF. This chain uses TRBV5-8 with TRBJ1-1; D unclear. This CDR3 spans 13 amino acids. With 2 bases removed from V and 0 bases from J, the gap between germline ends came to 5 bases. CDR1 and CDR2 (germline): SGHTS, YDEGEE.

This clonotype was detected ten times or more. V gene TRBV19 combines with J gene TRBJ2-7; 9 bases line up with TRBD2. The CDR3 covers 15 residues. V was clipped by 4 bases and J by 3 bases; unmatched bases: 7. The V gene's germline CDR1 is LNHDA and CDR2 SQIVND (reference sequence). The CDR3 region is CASSRGLAEVYEQYF. Written as DNA, the CDR3 is TGTGCCAGTAGTAGGGGACTAGCCGAAGTCTACGAGCAGTACTTC.

This clonotype was recorded many times. The genes are TRBV7-6 and TRBJ2-1, with 8 bases lining up with TRBD2. Germline CDR1 and CDR2: SGHVS and FNYEAQ. The CDR3 totals 15 residues. Trimming removed 2 bases from V and 7 bases from J; junction bases left unmatched: 7. The CDR3: CASSLTPLAVNEQFF. The CDR3 nucleotides read TGTGCCAGCAGCTTAACGCCACTAGCGGTAAATGAGCAGTTCTTC.

The V call is TRBV5-6, the J call TRBJ1-6, with D possibly TRBD1 on 6 matching bases. The CDR3 length is 17 residues. Germline V gives CDR1 SGHDT, CDR2 YYEEEE. V gave up 10 bases and J gave up 6 bases, with 26 bases separating them. The CDR3 loop reads CAWTKDLTGHANSPLHF. DNA of the CDR3: TGTGCCTGGACCAAGGACCTGACGGGACATGCTAATTCACCCCTCCACTTT.

This clonotype occurred once. V usage is TRBV5-6 and J usage is TRBJ1-5; 11 bases align to TRBD1. The CDR3 has 17 residues. Germline loops: CDR1 SGHDT, CDR2 YYEEEE. The ends lost 3 bases at V and 6 bases at J; junction bases unmatched: 11. The CDR3 bases are TGTGCCAGCAGCTCTACCAGGACAGGGGGCTTTATTCAGCCCCAGCATTTT. Encoded protein: CASSSTRTGGFIQPQHF.

This chain joins TRBV29-1 and TRBJ2-5; possibly TRBD1 for D (6 bases). Germline CDR1 SQVTM, CDR2 ANQGSEA. The CDR3 covers 13 residues. The V end lost 7 bases, the J end lost 3 bases, and 15 bases lay between the germline ends. The CDR3 DNA follows: TGCAGCGCAACAGGGCCCTCTAAAGAGACCCAGTACTTC. Protein sequence: CSATGPSKETQYF.

CDR3 amino acids: CASRTGAGNSPLHF. The CDR3 nucleotides are TGTGCCAGCAGAACCGGGGCCGGGAATTCACCCCTCCACTTT. This chain connects TRBV5-6 to TRBJ1-6; maybe TRBD1 (5 bases). The CDR3 runs 14 residues. Per the germline V gene, CDR1 is SGHDT and CDR2 is YYEEEE. Trimming took 5 bases from V and 7 from J, leaving 13 bases between them.

For this clonotype: It may be a read error: a sequence one base away is much more abundant. The gene calls are TRBV13 and TRBJ1-2, with D uncertain. The germline CDR1 and CDR2 sequences are PRHDT and FYEKMQ (reference sequence). CDR3 length: 13 residues. The CDR3 loop is CASSLKGAYGDTF. For the CDR3, the DNA is TGTGCCAGCAGCTTGAAAGGTGCTTATGGCGACACCTTC.

The V gene is TRBV7-2, the J gene TRBJ2-3; the match to TRBD2 covers 14 bases. The germline gives CDR1 SGHTA, CDR2 FQGNSA. CDR3 size: 16 residues. V shed 1 base, J shed 6 bases, and the junction held 3 bases outside the gene matches. In DNA, the CDR3 is TGTGCCAGCAGCTTAGGATGGACTAGCGGGGGGGATACGCAGTATTTT. It encodes CASSLGWTSGGDTQYF. Full variable domain (rest looked up from reference TRBV7-2 and TRBJ2-3): GAGVSQSPSNKVTEKGKDVELRCDPISGHTALYWYRQSLGQGLEFLIYFQGNSAPDKSGLPSDRFSAERTGGSVSTLTIQRTQQEDSAVYLCASSLGWTSGGDTQYFGPGTRLTVL.

The chain links TRBV7-6 to TRBJ1-5; 8 bases are shared with TRBD1. Germline V CDR1 and CDR2: SGHVS, FNYEAQ. This CDR3 has 20 residues. J gave up 0 bases and V 5 bases, and 18 bases lay outside the gene matches. The CDR3 coding sequence is TGTGCCAGCAGCCTGCCTTTTTTGGACAGGGATGATCCTAGCAATCAGCCCCAGCATTTT. Its protein is CASSLPFLDRDDPSNQPQHF. The full variable domain, rest sourced from reference TRBV7-6 and TRBJ1-5, is GAGVSQSPRYKVTKRGQDVALRCDPISGHVSLYWYRQALGQGPEFLTYFNYEAQQDKSGLPNDRFSAERPEGSISTLTIQRTEQRDSAMYRCASSLPFLDRDDPSNQPQHFGDGTRLSIL.